This TCR beta chain was identified during a study of T cells after yellow fever vaccination. Germline V gene lookup returns CDR1 LGHNA and CDR2 YNFKEQ. Trimming pared 0 bases from V and 3 bases from J, leaving 9 bases between. This CDR3 spans 14 amino acids. On this clonotype itself: Its specificity is not known.

TCRdb re-called the 5' RACE reads with MiXCR, one entry per CDR3 protein. The data contain 500,000 to 650,000 distinct CDR3 sequences, approximately 15% of them singletons. Study results and limitations: When the response was secondary, it was weaker but reached its peak faster, day 5 versus 15. Abundant bulk-population clonotypes could contaminate the FACS-sorted repertoires.

The starting material was PBMCs, obtained on the day of the yellow fever booster vaccination. The genes are TRBV4-2 and TRBJ2-7; D remains unclear. This receptor was identified in a man aged 25 to 45 who received the YFV17D yellow fever vaccine. The CDR3 here is CASSQDGLLYEQYF. CDR3 DNA sequence: TGTGCCAGCAGCCAAGATGGTCTACTCTACGAGCAGTACTTC.